These T cell receptor beta chains were read from a single sample in a study of control samples from healthy donors and cancer patients. The assay was immunoSEQ multiplex PCR, and TCRdb's table has in-frame clones only and misses some. The data contain approximately 58,000 clones, around 87% of them singletons. The sequencing input was PBMCs. Receptors were obtained from a woman in her sixties or seventies with lung cancer. Both conserved end residues are part of each CDR3. The D gene is left open where the match is weak. Clone size is stated in some rows and not others, as once, few, many or a class when expanded.

.,TRBJ1-2,.,TRBV20-1,TGCAGTGCTAGTGGGATGCAGGGCAACTATGGCTACACCTTC,CSASGMQGNYGYTF
.,TRBJ2-7,.,TRBV18,TGTGCCAGCTCACCCCGAACGGGAGAGGGGGACGAGCAGTACTTC,CASSPRTGEGDEQYF
.,TRBJ1-1,.,TRBV30,TGTGCCTGGAGGCATTCGGGGAGTCCGAACACTGAAGCTTTCTTT,CAWRHSGSPNTEAFF
.,TRBJ1-3,TRBD1,TRBV25-1,TGTGCCAGCAGTATAGGGACAGGGGGAGAAAACACCATATATTTT,CASSIGTGGENTIYF
.,TRBJ2-3,TRBD2,TRBV7-2,TGTGCCAGCAGCTTGTATAGCGGGGGGTCAGATACGCAGTATTTT,CASSLYSGGSDTQYF
.,TRBJ2-1,.,TRBV10-3,TGTGCCATCAGGGCATCGGGGGATTTCTATGAGCAGTTCTTC,CAIRASGDFYEQFF
.,TRBJ2-5,.,TRBV7-3,TGTGCCAGCAGCGAGCAATCCCAAGAGACCCAGTACTTC,CASSEQSQETQYF
.,TRBJ1-1,.,TRBV7-9,TGTGCCAGCAGTAGGGAAGCTGAAGCTTTCTTT,CASSREAEAFF
.,TRBJ1-5,.,TRBV7-9,TGTGCCAGCAGCTTAGGTGGGGGGGCCTTTAGCAATCAGCCCCAGCATTTT,CASSLGGGAFSNQPQHF
.,TRBJ1-2,.,TRBV4-1,TGCGCCAGCAGTAGCAGGGACTGGGGCTACACCTTC,CASSSRDWGYTF
once,TRBJ2-1,.,TRBV11-2,TGTGCCAGCAGCTTAAGGAACAATGAGCAGTTCTTC,CASSLRNNEQFF
.,TRBJ2-5,.,TRBV18,TGTGCCAGCTCACCAAAAGGAGGGGGAGAGACCCAGTACTTC,CASSPKGGGETQYF
.,TRBJ2-6,.,TRBV5-8,TGTGCCGTCAGCCCCGGACCTGGGGCCAACGTCCTGACTTTC,CAVSPGPGANVLTF
.,TRBJ2-1,TRBD1,TRBV6-5,TGTGCCAGCAGTTCCGGGACAGGGGGCCACAATGAGCAGTTCTTC,CASSSGTGGHNEQFF
.,TRBJ2-7,.,TRBV2,TGTGCCAGCAGTGAAGTTTACGAGCAGTACTTC,CASSEVYEQYF
.,TRBJ2-7,TRBD1,TRBV7-8,TGTGCCAGCAGCGCGCCGGGGCAGGGGGTCGGCTACGAGCAGTACTTC,CASSAPGQGVGYEQYF
.,TRBJ2-7,TRBD2,TRBV27,TGTGCCAGCCCCGGATGTAGCCTAGCGGGAGGACAACGCTACGAGCAGTACTTC,CASPGCSLAGGQRYEQYF
.,TRBJ1-1,TRBD1,TRBV5-5,TGTGCCAGCAGCTCCACAGGGGGTCCGGCTGAAGCTTTCTTT,CASSSTGGPAEAFF
.,TRBJ1-5,TRBD1,TRBV20-1,TGCAGTGCTAGTAGACAGGGGGATCAGCCCCAGCATTTT,CSASRQGDQPQHF
.,TRBJ1-3,.,TRBV6-1,TGTGCCAGCAGTGAAACGCTTACCGCAAACTCTGGAAACACCATATATTTT,CASSETLTANSGNTIYF
.,TRBJ1-1,.,TRBV7-9,TGTGCCAGCAGCTTAGAGGGCCCGTACACTGAAGCTTTCTTT,CASSLEGPYTEAFF
few,TRBJ2-7,.,TRBV6-1,TGTGCCAGCAGTGAAGCCGTTGGCACAGGGCCCTACGAGCAGTACTTC,CASSEAVGTGPYEQYF
.,TRBJ2-5,TRBD1,TRBV27,TGTGCCAGCAGTTTCGCCGGGACAGGGAGGGAGACCCAGTACTTC,CASSFAGTGRETQYF
.,TRBJ2-1,TRBD2,TRBV10-3,TGTGCCATCAGTCGACTAGCGGGGGATGAGCAGTTCTTC,CAISRLAGDEQFF
.,TRBJ2-2,.,TRBV9,TGTGCCAGCAGCACTGGGACCGCGAACACCGGGGAGCTGTTTTTT,CASSTGTANTGELFF
.,TRBJ2-3,TRBD2,TRBV28,TGTGGCGCGGGGGGCCAGGGTGAGGTTTATACGCAGTATTTT,CGAGGQGEVYTQYF
.,TRBJ2-2,TRBD1,TRBV7-6,TGTGCCAGCAGCCTCTCTGGGACAGGGACCGGGGAGCTGTTTTTT,CASSLSGTGTGELFF
few,TRBJ1-5,TRBD1,TRBV2,TGTGCCAGCAGCGGGACAGTAGGGTCACGTCAGCCCCAGCATTTT,CASSGTVGSRQPQHF
.,TRBJ1-2,.,TRBV11-2,TGTGCCAGCAGCCCCCAACAGGGCTATGGCTACACCTTC,CASSPQQGYGYTF
.,TRBJ2-1,.,TRBV29-1,TGCAGCGTTAACTCAGGGGGGGATGAGCAGTTCTTC,CSVNSGGDEQFF
.,TRBJ2-1,.,TRBV14,TGTGCCAGCAGCCGTAGTCTTTACAATGAGCAGTTCTTC,CASSRSLYNEQFF
.,TRBJ2-6,.,TRBV18,TGTGCCAGCTCACCATCCTCCGGGACTGGGATCTCTGGGGCCAACGTCCTGACTTTC,CASSPSSGTGISGANVLTF
.,TRBJ1-6,.,TRBV2,TGTGCCAGCAGTGAAATAGGCGGGGGTGATTCACCCCTCCACTTT,CASSEIGGGDSPLHF
once,TRBJ1-1,.,TRBV3-1/TRBV3-2,TGTGCCAGCAGCCAAGCAGTCCCGAACACTGAAGCTTTCTTT,CASSQAVPNTEAFF
.,TRBJ2-7,TRBD2,TRBV7-6,TGTGCCAGCAGCTTCCCGGCTAGCGGGAGCGCCGAGCAGTACTTC,CASSFPASGSAEQYF
.,TRBJ1-3,TRBD1,TRBV30,TGTGCCTGGAGTCCCGGACAGGGATTCTCTGGAAACACCATATATTTT,CAWSPGQGFSGNTIYF
.,TRBJ2-7,TRBD1,TRBV4-2,TGTGCCAGCAGCCAAGCTTCGGGGACAGGGGGCATCTACGAGCAGTACTTC,CASSQASGTGGIYEQYF
.,TRBJ2-5,TRBD2,TRBV11-1,TGTGCCAGCAGGGGGGGGGAGACCCAGTACTTC,CASRGGETQYF
.,TRBJ2-7,TRBD2,TRBV6-5,TGTGCCAGTCGGACTAGCGGGTACGAGCAGTACTTC,CASRTSGYEQYF
once,TRBJ1-2,.,TRBV2,TGTGCCACGCCCCCGGGAGGGGGAACTAACTATGGCTACACCTTC,CATPPGGGTNYGYTF
.,TRBJ2-7,TRBD2,TRBV7-3,TGTGCCAGCAGCTTCGCTAGCGGGGGAGTGTACGAGCAGTACTTC,CASSFASGGVYEQYF
.,TRBJ2-2,TRBD2,TRBV5-1,TGCGCCAGCAGCTCCCTCCGCGGGGGGGAGAACACCGGGGAGCTGTTTTTT,CASSSLRGGENTGELFF
.,TRBJ1-1,.,TRBV29-1,TGCAGCGTTGATATGGCAGGAGGCGGGAACACTGAAGCTTTCTTT,CSVDMAGGGNTEAFF
.,TRBJ1-1,TRBD1,TRBV5-1,TGCGCCAGCAGCTCCATAAGGACAGGGAACACTGAAGCTTTCTTT,CASSSIRTGNTEAFF
.,TRBJ1-2,TRBD1,TRBV5-1,TGCGCCAGCAGCCTAGGGGGCAGGGCCTATGGCTACACCTTC,CASSLGGRAYGYTF
.,TRBJ2-3,.,TRBV10-3,TGTGCCGTCAGGAGGACGGATTCTAGCACAGATACGCAGTATTTT,CAVRRTDSSTDTQYF
.,TRBJ1-2,.,TRBV6-5,TGTGCCAGCACCCTGACTGCTTCCCTCTATGGCTACACCTTC,CASTLTASLYGYTF
.,TRBJ2-7,.,TRBV5-4,TGTGCCAGCAGCTTGGGGAAATACGAGCAGTACTTC,CASSLGKYEQYF
.,TRBJ2-5,TRBD2,TRBV2,TGTGCCAGCAGACCGGGACTAGCGGGAAGGGTTACGGAGACCCAGTACTTC,CASRPGLAGRVTETQYF
.,TRBJ2-1,TRBD1,TRBV12-5,TGTGCTAGTGTTCCGGGACAGGCGTACAATGAGCAGTTCTTC,CASVPGQAYNEQFF
.,TRBJ2-5,TRBD2,TRBV28,TGTGCCAGCAGTTTAGGGGGACTAGCGGGAGATTTTATCGAGACCCAGTACTTC,CASSLGGLAGDFIETQYF
.,TRBJ1-3,TRBD1,TRBV5-6,TGTGCCAGCAGCTTGTCGGGACAGTTTCACACCATATATTTT,CASSLSGQFHTIYF
once,TRBJ1-1,.,TRBV6-4,TGTGCCAGCAGTGACTCGGGCAGAAAGGCTTTCTTT,CASSDSGRKAFF
.,TRBJ2-1,.,TRBV15,TGTGCCACCGGAAGGTACAATGAGCAGTTCTTC,CATGRYNEQFF
.,TRBJ2-5,TRBD1,TRBV28,TGTGCCAGCAGTTTAGGGGACAGGGTGGGGGAGACCCAGTACTTC,CASSLGDRVGETQYF
.,TRBJ2-1,.,TRBV15,TGTGCCACCAGCTCCTACAATGAGCAGTTCTTC,CATSSYNEQFF
once,TRBJ2-1,.,TRBV6-5,TGTGCCAGCAGCAACTACCCTCACACTAATGAGCAGTTCTTC,CASSNYPHTNEQFF
.,TRBJ1-1,.,TRBV5-1,TGCGCCAGCAGCCCCCCTTCAACGAACACTGAAGCTTTCTTT,CASSPPSTNTEAFF
once,TRBJ2-2,TRBD1,TRBV6-5,TGTGCCAGTTCACAGGGGATCGCGAACACCGGGGAGCTGTTTTTT,CASSQGIANTGELFF